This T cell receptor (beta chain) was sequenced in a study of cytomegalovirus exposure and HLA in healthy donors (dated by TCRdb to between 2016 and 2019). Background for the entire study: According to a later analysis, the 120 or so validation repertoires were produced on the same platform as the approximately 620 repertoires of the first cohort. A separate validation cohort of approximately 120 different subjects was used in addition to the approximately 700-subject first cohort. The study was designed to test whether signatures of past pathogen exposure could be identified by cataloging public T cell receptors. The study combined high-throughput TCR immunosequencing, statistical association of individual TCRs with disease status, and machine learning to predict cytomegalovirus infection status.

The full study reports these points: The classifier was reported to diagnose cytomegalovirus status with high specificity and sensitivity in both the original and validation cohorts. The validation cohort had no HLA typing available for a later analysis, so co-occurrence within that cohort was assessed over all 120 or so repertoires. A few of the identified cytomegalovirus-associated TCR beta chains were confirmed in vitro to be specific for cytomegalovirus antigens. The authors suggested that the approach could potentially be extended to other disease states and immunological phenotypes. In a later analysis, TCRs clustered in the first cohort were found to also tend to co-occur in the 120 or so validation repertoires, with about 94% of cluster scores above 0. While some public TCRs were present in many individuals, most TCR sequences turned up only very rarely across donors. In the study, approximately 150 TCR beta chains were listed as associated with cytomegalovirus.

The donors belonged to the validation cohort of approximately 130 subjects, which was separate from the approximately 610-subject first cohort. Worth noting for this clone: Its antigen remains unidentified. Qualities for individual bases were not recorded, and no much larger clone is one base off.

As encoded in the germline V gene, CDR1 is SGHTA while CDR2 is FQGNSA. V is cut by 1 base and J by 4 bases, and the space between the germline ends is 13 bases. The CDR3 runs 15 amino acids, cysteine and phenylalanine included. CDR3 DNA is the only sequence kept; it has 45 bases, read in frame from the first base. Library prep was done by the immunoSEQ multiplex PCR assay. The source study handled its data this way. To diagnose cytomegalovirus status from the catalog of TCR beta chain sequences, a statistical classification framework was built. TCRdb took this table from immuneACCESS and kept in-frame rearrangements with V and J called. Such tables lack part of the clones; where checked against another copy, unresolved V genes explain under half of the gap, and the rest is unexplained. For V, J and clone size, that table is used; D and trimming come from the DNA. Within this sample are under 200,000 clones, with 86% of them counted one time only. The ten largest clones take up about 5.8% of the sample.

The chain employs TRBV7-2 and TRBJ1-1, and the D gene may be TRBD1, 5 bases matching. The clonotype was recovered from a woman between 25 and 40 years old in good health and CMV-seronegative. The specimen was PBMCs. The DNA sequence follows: TGTGCCAGCAGCTTAGGTTTTTCCGGGGCCACTGAAGCTTTCTTT. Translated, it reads CASSLGFSGATEAFF.